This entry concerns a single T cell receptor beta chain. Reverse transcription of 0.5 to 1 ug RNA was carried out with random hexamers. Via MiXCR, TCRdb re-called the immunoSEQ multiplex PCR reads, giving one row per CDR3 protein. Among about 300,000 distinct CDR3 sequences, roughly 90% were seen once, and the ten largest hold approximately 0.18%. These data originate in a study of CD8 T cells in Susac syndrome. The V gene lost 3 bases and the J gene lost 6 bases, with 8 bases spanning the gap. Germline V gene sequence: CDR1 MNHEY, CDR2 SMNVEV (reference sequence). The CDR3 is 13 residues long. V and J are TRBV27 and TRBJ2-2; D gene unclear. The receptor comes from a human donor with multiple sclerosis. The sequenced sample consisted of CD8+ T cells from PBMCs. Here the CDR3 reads CASSLGIAGELFF. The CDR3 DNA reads TGTGCCAGCAGTTTGGGGATCGCCGGGGAGCTGTTTTTT.